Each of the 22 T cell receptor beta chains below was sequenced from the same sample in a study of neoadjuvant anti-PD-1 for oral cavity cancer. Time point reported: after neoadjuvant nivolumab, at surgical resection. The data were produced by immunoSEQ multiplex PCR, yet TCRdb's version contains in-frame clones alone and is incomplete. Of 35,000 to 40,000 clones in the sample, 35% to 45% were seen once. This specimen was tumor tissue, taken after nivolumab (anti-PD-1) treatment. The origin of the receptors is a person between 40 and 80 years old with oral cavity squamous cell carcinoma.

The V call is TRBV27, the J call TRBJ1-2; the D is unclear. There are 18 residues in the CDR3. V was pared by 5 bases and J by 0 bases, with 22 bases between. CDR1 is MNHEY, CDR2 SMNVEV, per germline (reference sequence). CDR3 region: CASSSQGWREKANYGYTF. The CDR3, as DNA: TGTGCCAGCAGTAGCCAAGGTTGGAGGGAAAAAGCTAACTATGGCTACACCTTC.

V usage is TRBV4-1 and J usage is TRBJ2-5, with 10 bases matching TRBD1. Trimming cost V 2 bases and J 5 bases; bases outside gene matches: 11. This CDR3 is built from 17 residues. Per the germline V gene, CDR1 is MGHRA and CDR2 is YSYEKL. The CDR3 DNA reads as TGCGCCAGCAGCCAAAACGACAGGGACAGGGGTCGGGAGACCCAGTACTTC. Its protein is CASSQNDRDRGRETQYF.

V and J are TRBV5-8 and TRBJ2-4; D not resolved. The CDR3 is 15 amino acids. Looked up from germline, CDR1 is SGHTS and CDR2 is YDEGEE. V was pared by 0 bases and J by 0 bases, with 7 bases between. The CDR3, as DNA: TGTGCCAGCAGCTTGGAATTTCTAGCCAAAAACATTCAGTACTTC. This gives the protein CASSLEFLAKNIQYF.

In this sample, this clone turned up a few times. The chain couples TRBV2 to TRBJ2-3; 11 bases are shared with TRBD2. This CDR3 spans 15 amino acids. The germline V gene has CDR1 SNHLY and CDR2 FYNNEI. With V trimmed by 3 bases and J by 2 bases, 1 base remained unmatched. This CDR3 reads CASSETSGITDTQYF. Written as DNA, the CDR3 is TGTGCCAGCAGTGAGACTAGCGGGATCACAGATACGCAGTATTTT.

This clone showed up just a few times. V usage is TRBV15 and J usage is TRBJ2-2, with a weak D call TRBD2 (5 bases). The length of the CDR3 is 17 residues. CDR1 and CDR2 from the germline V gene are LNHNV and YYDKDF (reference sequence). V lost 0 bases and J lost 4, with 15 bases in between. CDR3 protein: CATSRDRPGWGTGELFF. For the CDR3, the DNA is TGTGCCACCAGCAGAGATCGTCCGGGGTGGGGCACCGGGGAGCTGTTTTTT.

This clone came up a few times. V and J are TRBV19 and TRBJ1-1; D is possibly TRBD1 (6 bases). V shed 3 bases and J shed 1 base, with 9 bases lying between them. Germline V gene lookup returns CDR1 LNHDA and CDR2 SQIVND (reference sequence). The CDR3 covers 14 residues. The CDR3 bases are TGTGCCAGTAGTATGAGGGGGACGAACACTGAAGCTTTCTTT. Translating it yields CASSMRGTNTEAFF.

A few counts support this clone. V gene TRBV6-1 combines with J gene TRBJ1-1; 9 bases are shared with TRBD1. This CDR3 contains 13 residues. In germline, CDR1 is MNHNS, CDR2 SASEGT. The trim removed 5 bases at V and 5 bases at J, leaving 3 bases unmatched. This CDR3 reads CASSWDRETEAFF. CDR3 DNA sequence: TGTGCCAGCAGTTGGGACAGGGAGACTGAAGCTTTCTTT.

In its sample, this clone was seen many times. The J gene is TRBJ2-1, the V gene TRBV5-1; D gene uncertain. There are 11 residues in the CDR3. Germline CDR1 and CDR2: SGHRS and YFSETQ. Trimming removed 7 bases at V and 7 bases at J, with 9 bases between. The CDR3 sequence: CASGVANEQFF. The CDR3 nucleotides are TGCGCCAGCGGAGTGGCTAATGAGCAGTTCTTC.

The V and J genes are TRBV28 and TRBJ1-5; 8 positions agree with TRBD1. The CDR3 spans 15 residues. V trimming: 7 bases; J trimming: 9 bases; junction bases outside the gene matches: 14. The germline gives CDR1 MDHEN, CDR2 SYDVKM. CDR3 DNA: TGTGCCAGCACCAAGGGACAGGTCGCGTTTAGGCCCCAGCATTTT. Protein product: CASTKGQVAFRPQHF.

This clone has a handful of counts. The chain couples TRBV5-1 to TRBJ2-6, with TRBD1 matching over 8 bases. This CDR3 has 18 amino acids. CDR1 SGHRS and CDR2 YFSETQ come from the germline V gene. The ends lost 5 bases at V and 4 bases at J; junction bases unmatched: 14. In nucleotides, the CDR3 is TGCGCCAGCAGTTTGACTGGACAGGGCCAAGCGGGGGCCAACGTCCTGACTTTC. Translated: CASSLTGQGQAGANVLTF.

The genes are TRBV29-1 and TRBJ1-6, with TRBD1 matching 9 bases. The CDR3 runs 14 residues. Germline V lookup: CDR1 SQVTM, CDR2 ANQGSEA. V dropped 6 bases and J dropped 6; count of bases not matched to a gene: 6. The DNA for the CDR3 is TGCAGCGTAACGGACAGGGGAGGTAATTCACCCCTCCACTTT. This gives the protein CSVTDRGGNSPLHF.

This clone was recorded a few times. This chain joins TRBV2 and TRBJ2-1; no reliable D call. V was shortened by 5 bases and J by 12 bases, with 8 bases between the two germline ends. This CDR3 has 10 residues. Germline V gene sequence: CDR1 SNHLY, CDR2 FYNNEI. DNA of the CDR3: TGTGCCAGCAGTTTTAAGTCGCAGTTCTTC. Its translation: CASSFKSQFF.

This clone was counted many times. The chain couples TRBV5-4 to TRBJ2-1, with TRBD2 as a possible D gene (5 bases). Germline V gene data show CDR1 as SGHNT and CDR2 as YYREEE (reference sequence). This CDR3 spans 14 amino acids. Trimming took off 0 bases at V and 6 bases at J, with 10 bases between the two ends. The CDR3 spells CASSLVGNRNEQFF. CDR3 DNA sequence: TGTGCCAGCAGCTTGGTCGGGAATCGCAATGAGCAGTTCTTC. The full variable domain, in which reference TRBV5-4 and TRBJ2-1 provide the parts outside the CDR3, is ETGVTQSPTHLIKTRGQQVTLRCSSQSGHNTVSWYQQALGQGPQFIFQYYREEENGRGNFPPRFSGLQFPNYSSELNVNALELDDSALYLCASSLVGNRNEQFFGPGTRLTVL.

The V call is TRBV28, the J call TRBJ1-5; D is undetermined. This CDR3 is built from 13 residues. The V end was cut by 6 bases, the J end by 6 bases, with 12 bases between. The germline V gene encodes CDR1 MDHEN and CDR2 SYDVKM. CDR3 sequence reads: CASRLRAVQPQHF. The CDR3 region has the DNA TGTGCCAGCAGACTTAGGGCTGTTCAGCCCCAGCATTTT. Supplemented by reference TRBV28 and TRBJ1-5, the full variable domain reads DVKVTQSSRYLVKRTGEKVFLECVQDMDHENMFWYRQDPGLGLRLIYFSYDVKMKEKGDIPEGYSVSREKKERFSLILESASTNQTSMYLCASRLRAVQPQHFGDGTRLSIL.

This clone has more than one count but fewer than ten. For the CDR3, the DNA is TGTGCCAGCAGCGTTGTCAGGGGGCTAGACACCGGGGAGCTGTTTTTT. Encoded protein: CASSVVRGLDTGELFF. The chain couples TRBV9 to TRBJ2-2; 8 bases are a match to TRBD1. Per the germline V gene, CDR1 is SGDLS and CDR2 is YYNGEE. Trimming took 2 bases from V and 3 from J; bases not matched to a gene: 6. The CDR3 has 16 residues.

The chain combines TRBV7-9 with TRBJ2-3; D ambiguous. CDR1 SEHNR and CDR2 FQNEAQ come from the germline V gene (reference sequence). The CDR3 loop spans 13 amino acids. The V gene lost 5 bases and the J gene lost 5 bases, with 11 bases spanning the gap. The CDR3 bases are TGTGCCAGCAGCCCTGCCCCTGTAGATACGCAGTATTTT. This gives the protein CASSPAPVDTQYF.

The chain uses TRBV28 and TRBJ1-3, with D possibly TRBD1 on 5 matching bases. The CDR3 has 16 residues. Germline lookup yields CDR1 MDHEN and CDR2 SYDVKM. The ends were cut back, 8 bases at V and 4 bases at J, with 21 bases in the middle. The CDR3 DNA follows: TGTGCCAGCCATCGCCGTCAGGGAATAGGAGGAAACACCATATATTTT. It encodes CASHRRQGIGGNTIYF.

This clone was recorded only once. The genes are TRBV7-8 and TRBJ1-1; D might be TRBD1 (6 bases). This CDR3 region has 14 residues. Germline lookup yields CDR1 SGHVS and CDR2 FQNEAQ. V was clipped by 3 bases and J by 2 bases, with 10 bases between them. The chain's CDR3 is CASSFMTGNTEAFF. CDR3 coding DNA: TGTGCCAGCAGCTTTATGACAGGCAACACTGAAGCTTTCTTT.

The CDR3 sequence is CAISGTRESSYNEQFF. Here the CDR3 DNA reads TGTGCCATCAGCGGGACGCGGGAGAGCTCCTACAATGAGCAGTTCTTC. This chain links TRBV10-3 with TRBJ2-1; 7 bases map to TRBD2. J lost 0 bases, V lost 6 bases, and 8 bases had no gene match. In germline, CDR1 is ENHRY, CDR2 SYGVKD. This CDR3 is 16 amino acids long.

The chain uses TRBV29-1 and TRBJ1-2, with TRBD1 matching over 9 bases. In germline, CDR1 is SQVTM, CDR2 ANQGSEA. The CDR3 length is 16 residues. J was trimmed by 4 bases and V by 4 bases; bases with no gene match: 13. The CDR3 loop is CSVGGYRGRGVYGYTF. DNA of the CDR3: TGCAGCGTTGGAGGGTACAGGGGGCGCGGGGTCTATGGCTACACCTTC. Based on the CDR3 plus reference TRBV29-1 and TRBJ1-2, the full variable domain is SAVISQKPSRDICQRGTSLTIQCQVDSQVTMMFWYRQQPGQSLTLIATANQGSEATYESGFVIDKFPISRPNLTFSTLTVSNMSPEDSSIYLCSVGGYRGRGVYGYTFGSGTRLTVV.

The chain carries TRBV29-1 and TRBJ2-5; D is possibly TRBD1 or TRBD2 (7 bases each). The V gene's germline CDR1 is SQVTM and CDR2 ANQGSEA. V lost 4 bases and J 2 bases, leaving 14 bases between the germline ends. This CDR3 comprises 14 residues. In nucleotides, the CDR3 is TGCAGCGTTGTCCGACAGGGAGGGCAAGAGACCCAGTACTTC. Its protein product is CSVVRQGGQETQYF.

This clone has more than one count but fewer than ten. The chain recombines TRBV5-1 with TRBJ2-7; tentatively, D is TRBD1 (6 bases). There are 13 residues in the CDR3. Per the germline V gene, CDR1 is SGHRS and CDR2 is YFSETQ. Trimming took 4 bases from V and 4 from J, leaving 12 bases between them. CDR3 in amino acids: CASSPDSSYEQYF. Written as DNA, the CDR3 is TGCGCCAGCAGCCCGGACAGCTCGTACGAGCAGTACTTC.